This T cell receptor beta chain was identified in a study of T cells expressing NK-cell markers. Study in general: Seven sequenced donors out of eight were HCMV-seropositive, one seronegative.

The germline gives CDR1 MNHEY, CDR2 SMNVEV (reference sequence). The CDR3 loop spans 13 amino acids. Template switching by 5'RACE with UMIs generated the TCR beta cDNA. One entry per CDR3 protein, without DNA, is what TCRdb gives after re-calling the 5' RACE reads. The sample includes more than 120,000 distinct CDR3 sequences. The origin of this receptor is a young man in good health. The V call is TRBV27, the J call TRBJ2-7; without DNA, the TCRdb call of TRBD2 cannot be checked. The sample taken for sequencing was blood T cells: a sorted CD56 or NKG2C T cell subset, CD4+ or CD8+ T cells, or bulk PBMC T cells (not recorded which). CDR3 protein: CASSPSGTHEQYF.